This TCR beta chain was observed in a study of tumor-infiltrating lymphocytes in primary liver carcinoma. Study as a whole: Through surgical resection, the patients' primary liver carcinoma was treated.

From 500 ng of total RNA, TCR beta-specific cDNA was reverse-transcribed using a constant-region primer. Slightly modified ARM-PCR, run as three nested multiplex PCR rounds, produced the TCR beta libraries. Investigators reported that the first two PCR rounds, at about 11 cycles each, used TRBV1-TRBV30 forward primers with a C-beta reverse primer. Via MiXCR, TCRdb re-called the multiplex PCR reads, giving one row per CDR3 protein. The sample comprises approximately 300,000 distinct CDR3 sequences, less than 75% of which are singletons, and about 8.4% rests with the top ten. The study extracted blood RNA from unsorted whole blood and also extracted germline DNA. Before any surgery took place, about 3.8 milliliters of peripheral blood were collected. Germline values: CDR1 SEHNR, CDR2 FQNEAQ (reference sequence). This CDR3 spans 14 amino acids. As regards this clonotype: One junction end disagrees with the germline gene, perhaps due to a read error.

What was sequenced was peripheral blood. The TCR sequence derives from a man aged 35 to 55 with primary liver carcinoma and hepatitis B virus infection. The chain recombines TRBV7-9 with TRBJ2-7, with D possibly TRBD2 on 6 matching bases. The CDR3 here is CVSSLRTGVEEQYF. CDR3 DNA: TGTGTCAGCAGCTTAAGGACGGGAGTGGAAGAGCAGTACTTC.